These 11 T cell receptor beta chains were sequenced from one sample in a study of technical replicates of blood from a handful of donors. Measured with immunoSEQ multiplex PCR; TCRdb has only the in-frame clones, and not every one. The sample lists some 77,000 clones, 75% to 95% occurring once. The sequencing input was T cells isolated from PBMCs. The source is a human donor in good health.

The CDR3 region is CAWETGAYRFSGANVLTF. CDR3 DNA: TGTGCCTGGGAGACAGGGGCATATCGTTTCTCTGGGGCCAACGTCCTGACTTTC. The chain has TRBV30 and TRBJ2-6, with 8 bases aligning to TRBD1. The V gene end was trimmed by 5 bases and the J gene end by 0 bases; junction bases not matched to a gene: 12. Looked up from germline, CDR1 is GTSNPN and CDR2 is SVGIG (reference sequence). CDR3 size: 18 residues.

The chain recombines TRBV6-1 with TRBJ1-5; D may be TRBD1 (5 bases). CDR1 is MNHNS, CDR2 SASEGT, per germline. The CDR3 runs to 15 residues. V shed 2 bases and J shed 7 bases, with 15 bases lying between them. CDR3 amino acids: CASSEMGQGWQPQHF. The CDR3 nucleotides are TGTGCCAGCAGTGAAATGGGGCAGGGATGGCAGCCCCAGCATTTT.

The chain joins TRBV15 to TRBJ1-2; no clear D gene. The ends were cut back, 5 bases at V and 4 bases at J, with 17 bases in the middle. This CDR3 comprises 15 residues. Germline V gene data show CDR1 as LNHNV and CDR2 as YYDKDF (reference sequence). This chain's CDR3 is CATSVPGSLLYGYTF. The CDR3 region has the DNA TGTGCCACCAGCGTTCCAGGCTCCTTACTCTATGGCTACACCTTC.

The V call is TRBV30, the J call TRBJ1-5, with D possibly TRBD1 on 5 matching bases. V lost 0 bases to trimming and J lost 6 bases, with 15 bases between them. The CDR3 sequence is 15 residues long. Germline assignment: CDR1 GTSNPN and CDR2 SVGIG (reference sequence). CDR3 amino acids: CAWSVGVGPSQPQHF. CDR3 DNA: TGTGCCTGGAGTGTAGGGGTCGGCCCCAGTCAGCCCCAGCATTTT.

The chain couples TRBV4-2 to TRBJ2-7; D is ambiguous. The V end lost 0 bases, the J end lost 4 bases, and 10 bases lay between the germline ends. The CDR3 length is 14 residues. CDR1 LGHNA and CDR2 YNFKEQ come from the germline V gene. This chain's CDR3 is CASSQELGVYEQYF. DNA of the CDR3: TGTGCCAGCAGCCAAGAACTGGGCGTTTACGAGCAGTACTTC.

This sequence joins TRBV5-1 and TRBJ2-7, with TRBD2 matching 11 bases. The germline CDR1 and CDR2 sequences are SGHRS and YFSETQ. This CDR3 spans 15 amino acids. V was pared by 3 bases and J by 4 bases, with 6 bases of the junction left unmatched. CDR3 sequence reads: CASSSSGTSGYEQYF. The CDR3 region has the DNA TGCGCCAGCAGCTCATCCGGGACTAGCGGTTACGAGCAGTACTTC.

The chain is built from TRBV5-4 and TRBJ1-2, with 9 bases identical to TRBD1. The CDR3 sequence is 14 residues long. Trimming removed 4 bases from V and 4 bases from J; junction bases left unmatched: 5. Germline CDR1 SGHNT, CDR2 YYREEE (reference sequence). The CDR3 sequence: CASSLDRGFYGYTF. The CDR3, as DNA: TGTGCCAGCAGCCTGGACAGGGGATTCTATGGCTACACCTTC.

The V call is TRBV7-3, the J call TRBJ2-2; 7 bases fit TRBD2. The CDR3 contains 20 residues. CDR1 and CDR2 (germline): SGHTA, FQGTGA. Trimming took 5 bases from V and 0 from J; bases not matched to a gene: 18. In DNA, the CDR3 is TGTGCCAGCAGCCACAGGATAGGGGACTACTATTCGGCGAACACCGGGGAGCTGTTTTTT. Amino acid sequence: CASSHRIGDYYSANTGELFF.

This rearrangement joins TRBV2 to TRBJ2-2; D unclear. Germline V gene sequence: CDR1 SNHLY, CDR2 FYNNEI. V was cut by 3 bases and J by 0 bases, with 8 bases left in between. The CDR3 spans 15 residues. The CDR3 DNA reads TGTGCCAGCAGTGACAGGTTCCCGAACACCGGGGAGCTGTTTTTT. This encodes CASSDRFPNTGELFF. The complete variable domain, with remaining parts taken from reference TRBV2 and TRBJ2-2, reads EPEVTQTPSHQVTQMGQEVILRCVPISNHLYFYWYRQILGQKVEFLVSFYNNEISEKSEIFDDQFSVERPDGSNFTLKIRSTKLEDSAMYFCASSDRFPNTGELFFGEGSRLTVL.

The CDR3 is CASSEIRLAEQYF. The CDR3 DNA reads TGTGCCAGCAGTGAAATCCGCCTAGCCGAGCAGTACTTC. The chain has TRBV2 and TRBJ2-7; weak D call: TRBD2 (5 bases). CDR3 length: 13 amino acids. Between the trimmed V and J ends, which lost 2 bases and 6 bases, there was a span of 11 bases. Germline assignment: CDR1 SNHLY and CDR2 FYNNEI.

This clone was observed a few times. This chain uses TRBV19 with TRBJ1-1; TRBD1 matches 8 bases. This CDR3 is 17 amino acids long. Germline trimming cut 0 bases from V and 1 base from J; bases unmatched to any gene: 7. Germline V gene lookup returns CDR1 LNHDA and CDR2 SQIVND (reference sequence). The CDR3 bases are TGTGCCAGTAGTATAGATCCGACCGGGACAGGGAACACTGAAGCTTTCTTT. It is translated as CASSIDPTGTGNTEAFF. Supplemented by reference TRBV19 and TRBJ1-1, the full variable domain reads DGGITQSPKYLFRKEGQNVTLSCEQNLNHDAMYWYRQDPGQGLRLIYYSQIVNDFQKGDIAEGYSVSREKKESFPLTVTSAQKNPTAFYLCASSIDPTGTGNTEAFFGQGTRLTVV.